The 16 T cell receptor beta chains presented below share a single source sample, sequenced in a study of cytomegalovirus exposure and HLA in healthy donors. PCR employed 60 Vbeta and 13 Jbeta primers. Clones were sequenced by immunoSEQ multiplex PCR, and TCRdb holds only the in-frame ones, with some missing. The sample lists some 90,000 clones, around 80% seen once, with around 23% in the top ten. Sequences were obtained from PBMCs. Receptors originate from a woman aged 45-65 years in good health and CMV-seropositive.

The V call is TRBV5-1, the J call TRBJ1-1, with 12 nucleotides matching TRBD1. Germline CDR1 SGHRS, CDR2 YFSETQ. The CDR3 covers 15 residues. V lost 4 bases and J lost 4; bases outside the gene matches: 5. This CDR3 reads CASSGGTGGLTEAFF. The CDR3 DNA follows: TGCGCCAGCAGCGGGGGGACAGGGGGCCTCACTGAAGCTTTCTTT. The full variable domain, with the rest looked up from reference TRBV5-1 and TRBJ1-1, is KAGVTQTPRYLIKTRGQQVTLSCSPISGHRSVSWYQQTPGQGLQFLFEYFSETQRNKGNFPGRFSGRQFSNSRSEMNVSTLELGDSALYLCASSGGTGGLTEAFFGQGTRLTVV.

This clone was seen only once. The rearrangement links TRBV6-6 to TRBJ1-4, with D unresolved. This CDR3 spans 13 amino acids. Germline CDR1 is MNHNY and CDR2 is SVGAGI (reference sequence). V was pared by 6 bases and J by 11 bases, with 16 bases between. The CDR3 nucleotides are TGTGCCAGCAGGGCCCAGGATTTGCGTAAACTGTTTTTT. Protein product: CASRAQDLRKLFF.

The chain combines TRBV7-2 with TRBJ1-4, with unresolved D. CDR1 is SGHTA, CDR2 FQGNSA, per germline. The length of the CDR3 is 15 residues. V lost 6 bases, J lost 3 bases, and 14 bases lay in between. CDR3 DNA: TGTGCCAGCAGTCCCGGGGAGTTGGCTAATGAAAAACTGTTTTTT. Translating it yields CASSPGELANEKLFF. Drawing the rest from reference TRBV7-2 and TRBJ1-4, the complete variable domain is GAGVSQSPSNKVTEKGKDVELRCDPISGHTALYWYRQSLGQGLEFLIYFQGNSAPDKSGLPSDRFSAERTGGSVSTLTIQRTQQEDSAVYLCASSPGELANEKLFFGSGTQLSVL.

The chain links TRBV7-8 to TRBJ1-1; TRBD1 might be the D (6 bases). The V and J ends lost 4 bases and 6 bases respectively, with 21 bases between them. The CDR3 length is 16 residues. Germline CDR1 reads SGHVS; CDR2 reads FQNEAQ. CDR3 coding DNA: TGTGCCAGCAGCTCCGGGGATGGTAACAGGGAATCTGAAGCTTTCTTT. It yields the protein CASSSGDGNRESEAFF.

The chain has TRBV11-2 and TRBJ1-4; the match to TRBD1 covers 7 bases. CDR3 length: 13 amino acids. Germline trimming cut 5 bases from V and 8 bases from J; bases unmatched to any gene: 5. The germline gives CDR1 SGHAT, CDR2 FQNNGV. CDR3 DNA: TGTGCCAGCAGCGTCGGGACAGTCGAAAAACTGTTTTTT. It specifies CASSVGTVEKLFF. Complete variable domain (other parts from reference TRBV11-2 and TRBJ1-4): EAGVAQSPRYKIIEKRQSVAFWCNPISGHATLYWYQQILGQGPKLLIQFQNNGVVDDSQLPKDRFSAERLKGVDSTLKIQPAKLEDSAVYLCASSVGTVEKLFFGSGTQLSVL.

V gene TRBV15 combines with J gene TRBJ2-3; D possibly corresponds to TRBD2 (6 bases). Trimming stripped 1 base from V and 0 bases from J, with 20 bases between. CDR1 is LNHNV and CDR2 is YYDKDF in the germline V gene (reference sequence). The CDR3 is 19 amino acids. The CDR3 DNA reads TGTGCCACCAGCAGAGGGGAGAAGTTGGTGGGAGGAAGCACAGATACGCAGTATTTT. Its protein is CATSRGEKLVGGSTDTQYF. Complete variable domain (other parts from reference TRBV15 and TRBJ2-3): DAMVIQNPRYQVTQFGKPVTLSCSQTLNHNVMYWYQQKSSQAPKLLFHYYDKDFNNEADTPDNFQSRRPNTSFCFLDIRSPGLGDTAMYLCATSRGEKLVGGSTDTQYFGPGTRLTVL.

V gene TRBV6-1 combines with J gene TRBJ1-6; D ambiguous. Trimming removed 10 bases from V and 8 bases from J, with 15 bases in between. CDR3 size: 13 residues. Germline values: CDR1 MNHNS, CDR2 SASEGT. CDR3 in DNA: TGTGCCACCACGATCAGGTCTGATTCACCCCTCCACTTT. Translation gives CATTIRSDSPLHF.

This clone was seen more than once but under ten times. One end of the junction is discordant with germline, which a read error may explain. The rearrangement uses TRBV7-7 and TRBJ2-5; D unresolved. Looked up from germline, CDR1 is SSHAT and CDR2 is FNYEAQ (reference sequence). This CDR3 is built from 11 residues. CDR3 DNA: TGTGCTAGCATCCGCCGAGGGACCCAGTACTTC. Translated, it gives CASIRRGTQYF.

CDR3 amino acids: CASSPGLAGPLSYNEQFF. Here the CDR3 DNA reads TGTGCCAGCAGCCCTGGACTAGCGGGGCCCCTCTCCTACAATGAGCAGTTCTTC. This chain uses TRBV7-8 with TRBJ2-1; 12 nucleotides match TRBD2. The CDR3 contains 18 residues. Trimming at V came to 5 bases and at J to 0 bases, leaving 8 bases not matched to a gene. Germline V CDR1 and CDR2: SGHVS, FQNEAQ.

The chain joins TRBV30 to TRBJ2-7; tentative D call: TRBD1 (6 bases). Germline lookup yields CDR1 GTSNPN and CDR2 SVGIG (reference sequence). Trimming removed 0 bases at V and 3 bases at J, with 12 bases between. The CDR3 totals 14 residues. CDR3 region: CAWSVGTRYYEQYF. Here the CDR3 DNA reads TGTGCCTGGAGTGTAGGGACAAGATACTACGAGCAGTACTTC.

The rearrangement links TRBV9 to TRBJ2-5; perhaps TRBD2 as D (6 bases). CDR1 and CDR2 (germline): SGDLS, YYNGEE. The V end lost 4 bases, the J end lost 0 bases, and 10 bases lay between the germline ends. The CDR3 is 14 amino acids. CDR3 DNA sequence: TGTGCCAGCAGCCCGGGGAGGTACCAAGAGACCCAGTACTTC. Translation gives CASSPGRYQETQYF.

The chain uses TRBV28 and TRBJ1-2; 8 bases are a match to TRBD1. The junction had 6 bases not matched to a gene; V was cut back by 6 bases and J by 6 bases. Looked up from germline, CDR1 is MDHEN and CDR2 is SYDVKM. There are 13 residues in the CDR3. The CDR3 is CASSSQGAHGYTF. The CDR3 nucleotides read TGTGCCAGCAGCTCCCAGGGGGCGCATGGCTACACCTTC.

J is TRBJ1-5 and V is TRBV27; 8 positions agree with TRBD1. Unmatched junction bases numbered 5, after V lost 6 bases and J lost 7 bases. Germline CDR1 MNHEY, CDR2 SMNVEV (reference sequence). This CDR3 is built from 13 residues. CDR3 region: CASSSDRGQPQHF. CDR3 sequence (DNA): TGTGCCAGCAGCTCCGACAGGGGACAGCCCCAGCATTTT.

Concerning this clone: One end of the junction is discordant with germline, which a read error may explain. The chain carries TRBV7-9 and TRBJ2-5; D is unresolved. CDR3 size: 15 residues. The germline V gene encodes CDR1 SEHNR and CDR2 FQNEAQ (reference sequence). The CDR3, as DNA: TGTGCCAGCAGCTTAGACTATTCTCTAATTGAGAGCCAGTACTTC. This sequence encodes CASSLDYSLIESQYF.

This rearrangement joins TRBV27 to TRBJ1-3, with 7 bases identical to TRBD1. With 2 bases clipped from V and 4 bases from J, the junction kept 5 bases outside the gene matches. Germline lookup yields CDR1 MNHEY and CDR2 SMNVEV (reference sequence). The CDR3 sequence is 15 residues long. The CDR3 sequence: CASSLTGATGNTIYF. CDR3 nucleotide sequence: TGTGCCAGCAGTTTAACAGGGGCGACCGGAAACACCATATATTTT.

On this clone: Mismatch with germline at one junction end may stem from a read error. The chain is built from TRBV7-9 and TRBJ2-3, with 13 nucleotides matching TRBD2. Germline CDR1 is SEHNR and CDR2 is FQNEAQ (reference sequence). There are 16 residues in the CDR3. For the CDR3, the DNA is TGTACCAGCAGCATGACTAGCGGGGGGCGCACAGATACGCAGTATTTT. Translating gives CTSSMTSGGRTDTQYF. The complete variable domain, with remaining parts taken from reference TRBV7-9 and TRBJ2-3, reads DTGVSQNPRHKITKRGQNVTFRCDPISEHNRLYWYRQTLGQGPEFLTYFQNEAQLEKSRLLSDRFSAERPKGSFSTLEIQRTEQGDSAMYLCTSSMTSGGRTDTQYFGPGTRLTVL.